This paragraph reports one TCR beta chain. What it binds is unknown. Naive CD8 cells lacked CD45RO, underwent positive selection for CCR7 and left out terminally differentiated effector memory CD45RA+ cells. The sample belongs to a study of shared clonotypes between healthy human individuals. Study as a whole: Per-donor plates numbered three CD4 naive, three CD4 memory, two CD8 naive and one CD8 memory.

Generated by immunoSEQ multiplex PCR, the TCRdb table keeps only in-frame clones and is missing some. Here the sample spans around 2,000,000 clones, 93% being singletons. Study findings and constraints: Donor scarcity curtailed the genetic and exposure-history diversity represented herein. Clonotype sharing across donors was expected to vary with sequencing depth. All-four-donor shared clonotypes had higher generation probabilities than non-shared clonotypes did.

The specimen was naive CD8+ T cells from PBMCs. This sequence originates from a man between 18 and 35 years old in good health. Some clones in this sample may be carry-over from other donors' samples.

CDR3 protein: CASSPSARLLSYEQYF. The CDR3 DNA sequence: TGTGCCAGCAGCCCCTCAGCCCGGCTCCTCTCCTACGAGCAGTACTTC. The chain recombines TRBV14 with TRBJ2-7; D not resolved. CDR1 and CDR2 from the germline V gene are SGHDN and FVKESK. Trimming pared 4 bases from V and 0 bases from J, leaving 16 bases between. The CDR3 totals 16 residues.